The subject of this entry is one TCR beta chain. A multiplex PCR was run with 60 Vbeta primers and 13 Jbeta primers. The protocol was immunoSEQ multiplex PCR, while the TCRdb copy is restricted to in-frame clones and leaves out a portion. The data show fewer than 95,000 clones, 80% seen once. The record originates from a study of cytomegalovirus exposure and HLA in healthy donors. Whole-study context: Most donors, about 77% of approximately 400 genotyped, fell in the Caucasian-associated ancestry cluster.

The CDR3 runs to 15 residues. V was pared by 4 bases and J by 0 bases, with 13 bases between. CDR1 SGHRS and CDR2 YFSETQ come from the germline V gene. The V gene is TRBV5-1, the J gene TRBJ1-1, with a weak D call TRBD1 (5 bases). This clonotype originated in a man younger than 35 in good health and CMV-seronegative. The sequenced material came from PBMCs. The CDR3 sequence is CASSPWTSLNTEAFF. Here the CDR3 DNA reads TGCGCCAGCAGCCCATGGACAAGCCTGAACACTGAAGCTTTCTTT. Filled out from reference TRBV5-1 and TRBJ1-1, the complete variable domain reads KAGVTQTPRYLIKTRGQQVTLSCSPISGHRSVSWYQQTPGQGLQFLFEYFSETQRNKGNFPGRFSGRQFSNSRSEMNVSTLELGDSALYLCASSPWTSLNTEAFFGQGTRLTVV.